This TCR beta chain was documented in a study of T cell responses to AZD1222 COVID-19 vaccine. The study's findings and limits: Spike-specific TCR breadth and depth both grew after two AZD1222 doses. As reported, nearly half of all spike-specific TCRs target variant regions that are unmutated. Donors in the cohort were predominantly white British and more often female, and clonal diversity was possibly underestimated. Sampling that yielded the repertoires occurred only after the peak T cell response.

The V and J ends lost 5 bases and 4 bases, in that order; junction bases with no gene match: 2. This CDR3 spans 13 amino acids. Germline CDR1 and CDR2: SGHAT and FQNNGV. As to this clone: Antigen: not known.

Sequencing used immunoSEQ multiplex PCR; TCRdb keeps in-frame clones, though not all of them. The sample records around 150,000 clones, roughly 90% being singletons. This TCR was sampled from an adult who received the AZD1222 COVID-19 vaccine. The gene calls are TRBV11-2 and TRBJ1-5, with 7 bases aligning to TRBD1. This specimen consisted of peripheral blood, obtained 28 days after the second AZD1222 dose. The CDR3 nucleotides read TGTGCCAGCAGCGCGGGACAGAATCAGCCCCAGCATTTT. Translation: CASSAGQNQPQHF.